The next 25 T cell receptor beta chains were all read from a single sample in a study of radiotherapy plus CTLA-4 blockade in lung cancer. Using immunoSEQ multiplex PCR, the repertoire was profiled, and TCRdb retains in-frame clones only, with some absent. The table shows 45,000 or so clones, with about three quarters occurring only once. The specimen was peripheral blood, collected from a patient treated with radiotherapy plus ipilimumab. The receptors here all came from a human donor with non-small cell lung cancer who had a complete response to radiotherapy plus ipilimumab.

The chain carries TRBV5-1 and TRBJ2-5, with 8 bases lining up with TRBD1. CDR1 is SGHRS, CDR2 YFSETQ, per germline. V lost 0 bases, J lost 6 bases, and 7 bases stayed unmatched. This CDR3 is built from 15 residues. DNA for the CDR3: TGCGCCAGCAGCTTGGGGGACAGGTCCGGGAAGACCCAGTACTTC. It specifies CASSLGDRSGKTQYF.

The J gene is TRBJ2-1, the V gene TRBV10-3, with D unresolved. This CDR3 has 13 amino acids. Per germline, CDR1 ENHRY and CDR2 SYGVKD. V was shortened by 5 bases and J by 10 bases, with 15 bases between the two germline ends. CDR3 region: CAISRSEIGEQFF. The CDR3 DNA reads TGTGCCATCAGTCGCTCGGAAATCGGGGAGCAGTTCTTC.

The chain links TRBV30 to TRBJ1-5; D is unresolved. This CDR3 contains 14 residues. Germline V gene sequence: CDR1 GTSNPN, CDR2 SVGIG (reference sequence). V was shortened by 2 bases and J by 2 bases, with 10 bases between the two germline ends. The CDR3 DNA reads TGTGCCTGGAGTTTTTGGGGAGGCAATCAGCCCCAGCATTTT. Protein: CAWSFWGGNQPQHF.

The CDR3 DNA reads TGTGCCAGCAGTGGGACAGGACCCTATGGCTACACCTTC. Protein product: CASSGTGPYGYTF. The chain employs TRBV2 and TRBJ1-2; the match to TRBD1 covers 7 bases. Trimming at V came to 4 bases and at J to 4 bases, leaving 3 bases not matched to a gene. The length of the CDR3 is 13 residues. Germline V gene lookup returns CDR1 SNHLY and CDR2 FYNNEI. Complete variable domain (other parts from reference TRBV2 and TRBJ1-2): EPEVTQTPSHQVTQMGQEVILRCVPISNHLYFYWYRQILGQKVEFLVSFYNNEISEKSEIFDDQFSVERPDGSNFTLKIRSTKLEDSAMYFCASSGTGPYGYTFGSGTRLTVV.

This chain uses TRBV6-5 with TRBJ1-5; the match to TRBD1 covers 9 bases. The V segment lost 5 bases and the J segment 7 bases; nucleotides outside the gene matches: 3. This CDR3 is 13 amino acids long. The germline V gene has CDR1 MNHEY and CDR2 SVGAGI. Here the CDR3 DNA reads TGTGCCAGCAGTCGGGACAGGGCCCAGCCCCAGCATTTT. It encodes CASSRDRAQPQHF.

The CDR3 DNA reads TGCGCCAGCAGCTTGGGCCTCACAGGCTCCTATGGCTACACCTTC. This encodes CASSLGLTGSYGYTF. J is TRBJ1-2 and V is TRBV5-1; weak D call: TRBD1 (5 bases). This CDR3 has 15 amino acids. The V gene lost 0 bases and the J gene lost 4 bases, with 13 bases spanning the gap. Germline CDR1 reads SGHRS; CDR2 reads YFSETQ.

V usage is TRBV12-1 and J usage is TRBJ2-2; no DNA check was done on the table's D call, TRBD2. TRBV12-1 counts as a pseudogene. The CDR3 is 16 residues long. CDR3 sequence: CASSPQRGAGTGELFF. For the CDR3, the DNA is TGTGCCAGCAGCCCCCAGCGGGGGGCGGGCACCGGGGAGCTGTTTTTT.

The chain uses TRBV10-2 and TRBJ2-1, with 11 positions matching TRBD1. This CDR3 comprises 14 residues. J lost 1 base, V lost 9 bases, and 2 bases had no gene match. Germline CDR1 reads WSHSY; CDR2 reads SAAADI. Written as DNA, the CDR3 is TGCGCCAGTGGACAGGGGGCATCCTACAATGAGCAGTTCTTC. Protein product: CASGQGASYNEQFF.

The CDR3 loop is CASSLWGQAIREQYF. For the CDR3, the DNA is TGTGCCAGCAGCTTATGGGGACAGGCTATCCGCGAGCAGTACTTC. This chain joins TRBV7-9 and TRBJ2-7; 8 positions agree with TRBD1. This CDR3 spans 15 amino acids. V shed 2 bases and J 6 bases; nucleotides not matched to a gene: 9. CDR1 is SEHNR and CDR2 is FQNEAQ in the germline V gene (reference sequence).

V usage is TRBV9 and J usage is TRBJ1-2, with 8 positions matching TRBD1. Trimming removed 3 bases from V and 8 bases from J; junction bases left unmatched: 12. This CDR3 is 15 amino acids long. Per the germline V gene, CDR1 is SGDLS and CDR2 is YYNGEE. CDR3 region: CASSGRSGGGRGYTF. CDR3 DNA: TGTGCCAGCAGCGGAAGATCAGGGGGCGGACGGGGCTACACCTTC.

This chain connects TRBV7-7 to TRBJ2-5; 7 bases agree with TRBD2. There are 16 residues in the CDR3. Unmatched junction bases numbered 13, after V lost 4 bases and J lost 5 bases. Germline V gene sequence: CDR1 SSHAT, CDR2 FNYEAQ (reference sequence). The CDR3 coding sequence is TGTGCCAGCAGCTCCCTCGGGGGAGCGGGGTTGGAGACCCAGTACTTC. It yields the protein CASSSLGGAGLETQYF. Based on the CDR3 plus reference TRBV7-7 and TRBJ2-5, the full variable domain is GAGVSQSPRYKVTKRGQDVTLRCDPISSHATLYWYQQALGQGPEFLTYFNYEAQPDKSGLPSDRFSAERPEGSISTLTIQRTEQRDSAMYRCASSSLGGAGLETQYFGPGTRLLVL.

The rearrangement joins TRBV4-2 to TRBJ2-3; D is unclear. Germline V gene sequence: CDR1 LGHNA, CDR2 YNFKEQ. The CDR3 runs 16 residues. With 3 bases removed from V and 2 bases from J, the gap between germline ends came to 15 bases. The CDR3 reads CASSQGDFRPTDTQYF. The CDR3 DNA reads as TGTGCCAGCAGCCAGGGTGACTTCCGTCCCACAGATACGCAGTATTTT.

Comments on this clone: This sample includes further DNA sequences coding for the same CDR3. V gene TRBV7-3 combines with J gene TRBJ2-2; the match to TRBD1 covers 10 bases. The germline V gene encodes CDR1 SGHTA and CDR2 FQGTGA. J gave up 4 bases and V 4 bases, and 6 bases lay outside the gene matches. This CDR3 comprises 16 residues. Here the CDR3 DNA reads TGTGCCAGCAGCTCAGACAGGGGGCTGGGCACCGGGGAGCTGTTTTTT. Translated: CASSSDRGLGTGELFF.

The J gene is TRBJ1-2, the V gene TRBV6-4, with a tentative D call TRBD1 (6 bases). CDR3 size: 13 residues. Trimming took 0 bases from V and 9 from J, leaving 11 bases between them. Germline V gene sequence: CDR1 MRHNA, CDR2 SNTAGT. In DNA form, the CDR3 reads TGTGCCAGCAGTGACTCGGGCAGGGGTAGCTACACCTTC. Protein: CASSDSGRGSYTF.

The chain is built from TRBV10-3 and TRBJ1-6; D is uncertain. CDR1 ENHRY and CDR2 SYGVKD come from the germline V gene. The CDR3 extends over 14 amino acids. V was cut by 0 bases and J by 10 bases, with 10 bases left in between. The CDR3 sequence is CAISESTALSPLHF. The CDR3 DNA follows: TGTGCCATCAGTGAGTCCACAGCCCTCTCACCCCTCCACTTT.

This clone was found a few times. V is TRBV7-9 and J is TRBJ1-4, with TRBD1 identical over 10 bases. The CDR3 sequence is 14 residues long. Germline CDR1 reads SEHNR; CDR2 reads FQNEAQ (reference sequence). The J segment lost 7 bases and the V segment lost 5 bases, leaving 4 bases of the junction unmatched. The CDR3 bases are TGTGCCAGCAGCCGGGACAGGGGAAGTGAAAAACTGTTTTTT. It is translated as CASSRDRGSEKLFF.

The V and J genes are TRBV7-9 and TRBJ1-4, with a tentative D call TRBD1 (5 bases). This CDR3 contains 18 residues. The V gene lost 2 bases and the J gene lost 5 bases, with 21 bases spanning the gap. In germline, CDR1 is SEHNR, CDR2 FQNEAQ (reference sequence). CDR3 coding DNA: TGTGCCAGCAGCTTATGGTTGGACACATATGGTTTAAATGAAAAACTGTTTTTT. Encoded protein: CASSLWLDTYGLNEKLFF.

The rearrangement uses TRBV5-1 and TRBJ2-1; D is perhaps TRBD2 (5 bases). Trimming took 4 bases from V and 4 from J, leaving 15 bases between them. CDR3 length: 15 residues. Germline V gives CDR1 SGHRS, CDR2 YFSETQ. The CDR3 spells CASSTGSTLYNEQFF. The CDR3 bases are TGCGCCAGCAGCACGGGATCTACGCTGTACAATGAGCAGTTCTTC.

This clone came up a few times. The chain combines TRBV6-1 with TRBJ1-2; 8 nucleotides agree with TRBD1. CDR1 is MNHNS, CDR2 SASEGT, per germline. V lost 1 base, J lost 4 bases, and 5 bases stayed unmatched. This CDR3 has 15 amino acids. CDR3 in amino acids: CASSEGTGPSYGYTF. The DNA of the CDR3 is TGTGCCAGCAGTGAAGGGACAGGGCCGTCCTATGGCTACACCTTC.

The chain uses TRBV30 and TRBJ1-1; maybe TRBD1 (6 bases). The CDR3 has 12 amino acids. Germline-derived CDR1 and CDR2 are GTSNPN and SVGIG (reference sequence). The germline V and J ends were trimmed by 6 bases and 4 bases, with 12 bases remaining between them. This CDR3 is CACITGFTEAFF. The CDR3 DNA reads as TGTGCCTGCATAACAGGGTTCACTGAAGCTTTCTTT.

The rearrangement links TRBV19 to TRBJ1-4, with D perhaps TRBD1 (5 bases). CDR3 length equals 14 residues. V was clipped by 10 bases and J by 0 bases, with 12 bases between them. Per germline, CDR1 LNHDA and CDR2 SQIVND (reference sequence). This CDR3 reads CATKGWATNEKLFF. The CDR3 bases are TGTGCCACCAAGGGGTGGGCAACTAATGAAAAACTGTTTTTT. Full variable domain (remainder filled in from reference TRBV19 and TRBJ1-4): DGGITQSPKYLFRKEGQNVTLSCEQNLNHDAMYWYRQDPGQGLRLIYYSQIVNDFQKGDIAEGYSVSREKKESFPLTVTSAQKNPTAFYLCATKGWATNEKLFFGSGTQLSVL.

The chain carries TRBV6-5 and TRBJ1-1, with a tentative D call TRBD1 (6 bases). The CDR3 extends over 15 amino acids. Germline V lookup: CDR1 MNHEY, CDR2 SVGAGI. With 2 bases removed from V and 1 base from J, the gap between germline ends came to 11 bases. The CDR3 loop is CASSYGQFRNTEAFF. CDR3 in DNA: TGTGCCAGCAGTTACGGACAGTTCCGGAACACTGAAGCTTTCTTT.

This clone occurred once. The chain recombines TRBV29-1 with TRBJ2-3; D remains ambiguous. Germline CDR1 SQVTM, CDR2 ANQGSEA. The CDR3 totals 10 residues. The V gene lost 7 bases and the J gene lost 5 bases, with 7 bases spanning the gap. CDR3 amino acids: CSGLGDTQYF. CDR3 DNA sequence: TGCAGCGGTCTCGGAGATACGCAGTATTTT.

The chain combines TRBV28 with TRBJ1-2; maybe TRBD1 (5 bases). V lost 4 bases and J 2 bases, leaving 8 bases between the germline ends. Germline CDR1 and CDR2: MDHEN and SYDVKM. The CDR3 is 13 amino acids. This chain's CDR3 is CASSSRQNYGYTF. CDR3 nucleotide sequence: TGTGCCAGCAGTTCCAGACAGAACTATGGCTACACCTTC.

This sequence joins TRBV2 and TRBJ2-7, with TRBD2 as a possible D gene (6 bases). The V end was cut by 4 bases, the J end by 7 bases, with 23 bases between. The CDR3 runs to 16 residues. Germline CDR1 reads SNHLY; CDR2 reads FYNNEI. The CDR3 region has the DNA TGTGCCAGCAGTGTCCGCCCGGGAGCAAAGGGATGGGAGCAGTACTTC. Its translation is CASSVRPGAKGWEQYF.